This T cell receptor beta chain was observed in a study of T cell clusters in autoimmune cytopenias. Each sample's input was around 270 ng genomic DNA, 38,000 or so genome equivalents. One tube held mixed TRB-A and TRB-B primer pools for touch-down PCR. TCRdb re-called the multiplex PCR reads, yielding one record per CDR3 amino acid sequence without DNA. This repertoire comprises roughly 5,000 distinct CDR3 sequences; its ten largest clones make up 15% to 20%. Germline assignment: CDR1 SGHRS and CDR2 YFSETQ. CDR3 length equals 18 residues. The sample consisted of peripheral blood. The clonotype was recovered from a human donor with an autoimmune cytopenia or autoimmune hepatitis (not recorded which). The chain has TRBV5-1 and TRBJ1-5; without DNA, the TCRdb call of TRBD1 cannot be checked. CDR3 region: CASSFAPTGGNSNQPQHF.